This record concerns one TCR beta chain sequence. The target antigen is unknown. This entry belongs to a study of CD8 T cell repertoires and HIV-1 epitope variants. TCRdb keeps only in-frame clones here, not all; method: immunoSEQ multiplex PCR. The table has roughly 5,000 clones, over 60% seen once; the top ten hold 40% to 55%. The CDR3 length is 13 residues. With 4 bases removed from V and 8 bases from J, the gap between germline ends came to 12 bases. The V gene's germline CDR1 is MNHEY and CDR2 SVGAGI. This chain uses TRBV6-5 with TRBJ2-1, with TRBD2 as a possible D gene (6 bases). The sequenced sample consisted of cultured CD8+ T cells derived from PBMCs. This sequence was found in a male donor with HIV. The CDR3 DNA reads TGTGCCAGCAGTTCCCGGGACTCGGATGAGCAGTTCTTC. As protein: CASSSRDSDEQFF.